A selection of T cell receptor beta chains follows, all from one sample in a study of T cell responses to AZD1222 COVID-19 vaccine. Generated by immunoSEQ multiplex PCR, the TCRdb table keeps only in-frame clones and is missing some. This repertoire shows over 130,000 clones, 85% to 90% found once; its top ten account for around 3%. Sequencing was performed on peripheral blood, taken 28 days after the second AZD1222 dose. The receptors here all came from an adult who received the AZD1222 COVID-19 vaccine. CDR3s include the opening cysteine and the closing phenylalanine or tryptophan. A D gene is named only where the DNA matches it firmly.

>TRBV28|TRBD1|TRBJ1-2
TGTGCCAGCAGCTGGGGGACAGGGGGTAACTATGGCTACACCTTC
CASSWGTGGNYGYTF
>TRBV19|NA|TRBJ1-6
TGTGCCAGTAGTATATTTGTCGGTAGAAGCTCCTATAATTCACCCCTCCACTTT
CASSIFVGRSSYNSPLHF
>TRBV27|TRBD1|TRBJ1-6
TGTGCCACCCGACAGGGAACAAGCTCCTATAATTCACCCCTCCACTTT
CATRQGTSSYNSPLHF
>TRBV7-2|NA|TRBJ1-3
TGTGCCAGCAGGACCCTACAGGGATCTGGAAACACCATATATTTT
CASRTLQGSGNTIYF
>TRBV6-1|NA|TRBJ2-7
TGTGCCAGCAGTGAAGCGAGGAACTACGAGCAGTACTTC
CASSEARNYEQYF
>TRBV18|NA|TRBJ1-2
TGTGCCAGCTCACCACCGGGGGTTGGCTACACCTTC
CASSPPGVGYTF
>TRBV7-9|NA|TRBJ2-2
TGTGCCAGCAGCCCTCCAGGGGAGATCGGGGAGCTGTTTTTT
CASSPPGEIGELFF
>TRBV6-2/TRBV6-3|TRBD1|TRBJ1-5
TGTGCCAGCAGTCCGACAGGGGAACGGCAGCCCCAGCATTTT
CASSPTGERQPQHF
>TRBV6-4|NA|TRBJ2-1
TGTGCCAGCAGTGAAAGCGGAAGCTCCTACAATGAGCAGTTCTTC
CASSESGSSYNEQFF
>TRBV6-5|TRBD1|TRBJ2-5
TGTGCCAGCAGGGGACAGTCGAAAGAGACCCAGTACTTC
CASRGQSKETQYF
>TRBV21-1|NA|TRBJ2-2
TGTGCCAGCGCCGTGGGTCCGAGGACTAATGGCGGGGAGCTGTTTTTT
CASAVGPRTNGGELFF
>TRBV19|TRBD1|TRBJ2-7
TGTGCCAGTAGTATGGGAAGACAGGGATACGAGCAGTACTTC
CASSMGRQGYEQYF
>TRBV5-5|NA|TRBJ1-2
TGTGCCAGCAGCCAAGGACAAGGTCCTAACTATGGCTACACCTTC
CASSQGQGPNYGYTF
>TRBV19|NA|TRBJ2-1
TGTGCCAGTAGTATACTCTTCTCCCCCGACAATGAGCAGTTCTTC
CASSILFSPDNEQFF
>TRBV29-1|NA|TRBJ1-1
TGCAGCGTTGATCCGGGGGGTAAGACTGAAGCTTTCTTT
CSVDPGGKTEAFF
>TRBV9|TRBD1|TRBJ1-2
TGTGCCAGCAGCGTAGGATCCCTCCTGCAGGGGGGTGGCTACACCTTC
CASSVGSLLQGGGYTF
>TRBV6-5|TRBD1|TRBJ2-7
TGTGCCAGCAGGAAGACAGGGAATCAGTACTTC
CASRKTGNQYF
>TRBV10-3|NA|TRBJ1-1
TGTGCCATCAGGCCTGCAGGGGATGGGACTGAAGCTTTCTTT
CAIRPAGDGTEAFF
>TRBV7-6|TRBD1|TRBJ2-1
TGTGCCAGCACCCGACAGGGGGCCAGGGTAGCCAATGAGCAGTTCTTC
CASTRQGARVANEQFF
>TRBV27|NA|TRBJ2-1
TGTGCCAGCAGAAACAGGGACTCCTACAATGAGCAGTTCTTC
CASRNRDSYNEQFF
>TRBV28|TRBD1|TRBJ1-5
TGTGCCAGCTCGGACAGGGTAGTCTATAGCAATCAGCCCCAGCATTTT
CASSDRVVYSNQPQHF
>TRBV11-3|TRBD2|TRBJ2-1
TGTGCCAGCAGCCGTAGCGGGTGGACAAGTGAGCAGTTCTTC
CASSRSGWTSEQFF